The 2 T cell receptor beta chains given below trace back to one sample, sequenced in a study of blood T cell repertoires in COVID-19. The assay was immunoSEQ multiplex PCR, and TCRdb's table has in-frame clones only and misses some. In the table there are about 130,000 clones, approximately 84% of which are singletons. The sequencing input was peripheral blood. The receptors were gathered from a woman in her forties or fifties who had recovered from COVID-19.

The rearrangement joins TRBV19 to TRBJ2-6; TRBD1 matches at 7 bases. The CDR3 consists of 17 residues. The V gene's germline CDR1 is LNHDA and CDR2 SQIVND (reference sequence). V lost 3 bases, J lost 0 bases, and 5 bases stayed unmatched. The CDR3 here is CASSMGQPRSGANVLTF. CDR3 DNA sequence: TGTGCCAGTAGTATGGGACAGCCCCGCTCTGGGGCCAACGTCCTGACTTTC. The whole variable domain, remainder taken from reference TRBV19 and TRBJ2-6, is DGGITQSPKYLFRKEGQNVTLSCEQNLNHDAMYWYRQDPGQGLRLIYYSQIVNDFQKGDIAEGYSVSREKKESFPLTVTSAQKNPTAFYLCASSMGQPRSGANVLTFGAGSRLTVL.

CDR3 nucleotide sequence: TGTGCCAGCAGCCTCAGGAATAAGGGAGACTATGGCTACACCTTC. This sequence encodes CASSLRNKGDYGYTF. J is TRBJ1-2 and V is TRBV3-1 (or the pseudogene TRBV3-2); no clear D gene. Per the germline V gene, CDR1 is LGHDT and CDR2 is YNNKEL (reference sequence). V was shortened by 4 bases and J by 3 bases, with 15 bases between the two germline ends. CDR3 length equals 15 residues.